Shown below are 15 T cell receptor beta chains from a single sample sequenced in a study of blood T cell repertoires in COVID-19. Only in-frame clones appear in the TCRdb table, and some are missing; sequencing was by immunoSEQ multiplex PCR. This table holds 450,000 or so clones, around 90% found once. Sequenced: peripheral blood. The receptor source for this set is a man aged 18 to 29 with COVID-19, enrolled during active disease.

The chain links TRBV7-2 to TRBJ1-3, with 9 bases identical to TRBD1. V lost 5 bases and J lost 1; bases outside the gene matches: 3. This CDR3 comprises 15 residues. Per germline, CDR1 SGHTA and CDR2 FQGNSA. The CDR3 DNA is TGTGCCAGCAGCATCGACAGGGGGTCTGGAAACACCATATATTTT. Translated: CASSIDRGSGNTIYF.

The rearrangement joins TRBV5-1 to TRBJ2-3, with D tentatively TRBD2 (6 bases). V was clipped by 6 bases and J by 0 bases, with 14 bases between them. This CDR3 spans 15 amino acids. Germline-derived CDR1 and CDR2 are SGHRS and YFSETQ. In DNA, the CDR3 is TGCGCCAGCACCCCCCTAGCGCTGAGCACAGATACGCAGTATTTT. Its translation is CASTPLALSTDTQYF.

This chain connects TRBV7-9 to TRBJ1-6; D is unclear. The V and J ends lost 4 bases and 10 bases respectively, with 11 bases between them. Germline V lookup: CDR1 SEHNR, CDR2 FQNEAQ (reference sequence). The CDR3 is made up of 13 amino acids. The CDR3 coding sequence is TGTGCCAGCAGCTCCGACACGGTCTCACCCCTCCACTTT. Translation: CASSSDTVSPLHF.

This chain joins TRBV5-1 and TRBJ2-2; TRBD2 is a possible D gene (5 bases). Trimming took 2 bases from V and 5 from J, leaving 10 bases between them. Germline V gene lookup returns CDR1 SGHRS and CDR2 YFSETQ. CDR3 length: 14 residues. The DNA of the CDR3 is TGCGCCAGCAGCTTCGTGGGAGAGACCGGGGAGCTGTTTTTT. Encoded protein: CASSFVGETGELFF.

The chain employs TRBV5-6 and TRBJ2-5; 7 nucleotides line up with TRBD1. Germline values: CDR1 SGHDT, CDR2 YYEEEE. Losses at the gene ends were 2 bases for V and 3 bases for J; bases not matched to a gene: 1. The CDR3 runs 13 residues. This chain's CDR3 is CASSFDREETQYF. CDR3 nucleotide sequence: TGTGCCAGCAGCTTTGACAGGGAAGAGACCCAGTACTTC. The whole variable domain, filled in from reference TRBV5-6 and TRBJ2-5, reads DAGVTQSPTHLIKTRGQQVTLRCSPKSGHDTVSWYQQALGQGPQFIFQYYEEEERQRGNFPDRFSGHQFPNYSSELNVNALLLGDSALYLCASSFDREETQYFGPGTRLLVL.

The rearrangement uses TRBV5-1 and TRBJ1-3; D remains ambiguous. Trimming cost V 3 bases and J 4 bases, with 8 bases left between them. Germline CDR1 is SGHRS and CDR2 is YFSETQ. The CDR3 is 13 residues long. The CDR3 loop is CASSSYSGNTIYF. Here the CDR3 DNA reads TGCGCCAGCAGCTCCTATAGCGGAAACACCATATATTTT.

This rearrangement joins TRBV9 to TRBJ2-7; D call uncertain. Between the trimmed V and J ends, which lost 4 bases and 0 bases, there was a span of 11 bases. The CDR3 sequence is 14 residues long. The V gene's germline CDR1 is SGDLS and CDR2 YYNGEE. CDR3 sequence reads: CASSLDSSSYEQYF. CDR3 coding DNA: TGTGCCAGCAGCCTTGACTCGAGCTCCTACGAGCAGTACTTC.

The chain employs TRBV9 and TRBJ2-3; 7 positions agree with TRBD2. Germline CDR1 reads SGDLS; CDR2 reads YYNGEE. The CDR3 is made up of 16 amino acids. With 0 bases clipped from V and 2 bases from J, the junction kept 6 bases outside the gene matches. Here the CDR3 reads CASSVGGGGDTDTQYF. The CDR3 region has the DNA TGTGCCAGCAGCGTAGGAGGCGGGGGTGACACAGATACGCAGTATTTT.

The CDR3, as DNA: TGTGCCAGCAGCCAAGTGCGGGAGACTGTCTACAATGAGCAGTTCTTC. It codes for CASSQVRETVYNEQFF. This chain links TRBV4-2 with TRBJ2-1; 7 bases map to TRBD2. Germline lookup yields CDR1 LGHNA and CDR2 YNFKEQ. Unmatched junction bases numbered 6, after V lost 1 base and J lost 3 bases. The CDR3 sequence is 16 residues long.

This sequence joins TRBV5-4 and TRBJ1-5; possibly TRBD1 for D (5 bases). Between the trimmed V and J ends, which lost 2 bases and 5 bases, there was a span of 20 bases. The CDR3 runs to 17 residues. Germline values: CDR1 SGHNT, CDR2 YYREEE (reference sequence). The CDR3 spells CASSFGGGGSTHQPQHF. In nucleotides, the CDR3 is TGTGCCAGCAGCTTCGGGGGTGGGGGTTCGACCCATCAGCCCCAGCATTTT.

The rearrangement joins TRBV30 to TRBJ2-5, with 10 bases identical to TRBD1. From germline, CDR1 is GTSNPN and CDR2 SVGIG (reference sequence). The length of the CDR3 is 13 residues. V dropped 8 bases and J dropped 5; count of bases not matched to a gene: 8. The DNA for the CDR3 is TGTGCCACCGGGACAGGGGTCCTTGAGACCCAGTACTTC. It yields the protein CATGTGVLETQYF.

J is TRBJ2-7 and V is TRBV7-9; tentative D call: TRBD1 (6 bases). Trimming left V 5 bases short and J 7 bases short, with 21 bases between. CDR3 size: 15 residues. Per the germline V gene, CDR1 is SEHNR and CDR2 is FQNEAQ (reference sequence). CDR3 in DNA: TGTGCCAGCAGCCCACAGGGACGGAGCTACGTTGAGCAGTACTTC. Residues: CASSPQGRSYVEQYF.

V gene TRBV5-4 combines with J gene TRBJ2-1, with no clear D. V lost 4 bases, J lost 8 bases, and 16 bases lay in between. The CDR3 sequence is 14 residues long. Germline V gene data show CDR1 as SGHNT and CDR2 as YYREEE (reference sequence). CDR3 bases: TGTGCCAGCAGCACCGGGTCGGTCGGCGATGAGCAGTTCTTC. Translated: CASSTGSVGDEQFF.

The rearrangement links TRBV5-8 to TRBJ2-7; D is possibly TRBD1 (5 bases). With 1 base removed from V and 7 bases from J, the gap between germline ends came to 12 bases. The CDR3 is made up of 13 amino acids. Germline loops: CDR1 SGHTS, CDR2 YDEGEE. The CDR3 spells CASSLMAGLEQYF. Here the CDR3 DNA reads TGTGCCAGCAGCTTGATGGCAGGGCTGGAGCAGTACTTC. The variable domain in full, completed from reference TRBV5-8 and TRBJ2-7, reads EAGVTQSPTHLIKTRGQQATLRCSPISGHTSVYWYQQALGLGLQFLLWYDEGEERNRGNFPPRFSGRQFPNYSSELNVNALELEDSALYLCASSLMAGLEQYFGPGTRLTVT.

This clone appeared once. The chain combines TRBV19 with TRBJ1-1; no definite D call. Between the trimmed V and J ends, which lost 2 bases and 1 base, there was a span of 5 bases. The CDR3 loop spans 13 amino acids. Per germline, CDR1 LNHDA and CDR2 SQIVND (reference sequence). DNA for the CDR3: TGTGCCAGTAGTATACAACAGAACACTGAAGCTTTCTTT. This encodes CASSIQQNTEAFF.